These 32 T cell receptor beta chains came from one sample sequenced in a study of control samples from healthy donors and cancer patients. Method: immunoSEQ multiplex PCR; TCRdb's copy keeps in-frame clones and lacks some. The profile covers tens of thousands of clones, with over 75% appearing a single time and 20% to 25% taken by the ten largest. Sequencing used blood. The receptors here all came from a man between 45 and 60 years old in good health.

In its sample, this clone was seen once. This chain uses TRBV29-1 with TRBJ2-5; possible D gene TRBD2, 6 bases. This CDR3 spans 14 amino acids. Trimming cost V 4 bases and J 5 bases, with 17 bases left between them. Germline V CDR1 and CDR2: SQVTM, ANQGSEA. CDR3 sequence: CSVVNPAGGETQYF. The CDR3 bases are TGCAGCGTTGTAAATCCGGCAGGAGGGGAGACCCAGTACTTC.

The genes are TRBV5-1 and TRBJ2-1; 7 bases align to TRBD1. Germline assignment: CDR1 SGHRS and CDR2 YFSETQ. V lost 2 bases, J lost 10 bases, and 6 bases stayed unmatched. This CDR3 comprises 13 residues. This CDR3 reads CASSLRDSIEQFF. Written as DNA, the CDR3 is TGCGCCAGCAGCTTAAGGGACAGTATAGAGCAGTTCTTC.

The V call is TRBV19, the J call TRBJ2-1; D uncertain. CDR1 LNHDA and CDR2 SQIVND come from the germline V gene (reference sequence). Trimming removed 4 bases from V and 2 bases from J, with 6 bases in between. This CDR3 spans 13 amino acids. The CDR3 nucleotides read TGTGCCAGTAGTAAAGGGCCCTACAATGAGCAGTTCTTC. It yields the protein CASSKGPYNEQFF.

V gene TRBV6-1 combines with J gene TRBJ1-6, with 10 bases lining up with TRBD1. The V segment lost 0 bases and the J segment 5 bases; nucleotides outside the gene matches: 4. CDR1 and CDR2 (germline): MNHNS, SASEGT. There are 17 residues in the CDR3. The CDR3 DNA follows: TGTGCCAGCAGTGAAGCAAGGGGACAGGGGAATAATTCACCCCTCCACTTT. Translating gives CASSEARGQGNNSPLHF.

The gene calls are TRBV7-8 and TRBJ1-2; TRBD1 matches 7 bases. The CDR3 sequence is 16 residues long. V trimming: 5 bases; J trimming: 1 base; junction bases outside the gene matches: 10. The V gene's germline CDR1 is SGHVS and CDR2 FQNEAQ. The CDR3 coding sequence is TGTGCCAGCAGCCCAGGACAGGCCTTCTATAACTATGGCTACACCTTC. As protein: CASSPGQAFYNYGYTF.

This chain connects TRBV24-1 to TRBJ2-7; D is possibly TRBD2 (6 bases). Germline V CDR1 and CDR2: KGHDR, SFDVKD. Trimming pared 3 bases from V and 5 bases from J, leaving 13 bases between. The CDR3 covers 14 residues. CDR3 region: CATSDPRGSHEQYF. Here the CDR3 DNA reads TGTGCCACCAGTGATCCACGGGGGAGCCACGAGCAGTACTTC.

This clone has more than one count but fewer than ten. The CDR3 protein is CASSSGPFSSTFRSDGYTF. CDR3 nucleotides: TGTGCCAGTAGTTCCGGACCGTTCAGCTCAACTTTCCGAAGTGATGGCTACACCTTC. The chain uses TRBV19 and TRBJ1-2, with unresolved D. Trimming left V 5 bases short and J 6 bases short, with 31 bases between. The CDR3 loop spans 19 amino acids. Germline loops: CDR1 LNHDA, CDR2 SQIVND (reference sequence).

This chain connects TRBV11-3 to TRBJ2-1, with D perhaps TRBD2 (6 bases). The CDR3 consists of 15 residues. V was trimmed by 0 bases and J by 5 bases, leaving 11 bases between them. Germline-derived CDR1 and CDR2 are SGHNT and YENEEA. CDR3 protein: CASSLDRGTHNEQFF. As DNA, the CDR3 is TGTGCCAGCAGCTTAGATCGCGGGACTCACAATGAGCAGTTCTTC.

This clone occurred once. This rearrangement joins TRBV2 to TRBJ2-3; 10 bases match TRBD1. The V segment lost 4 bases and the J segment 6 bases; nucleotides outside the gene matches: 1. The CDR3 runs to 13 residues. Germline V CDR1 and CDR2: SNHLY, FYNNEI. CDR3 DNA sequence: TGTGCCAGCAGTGGGACAGGGGGGGATACGCAGTATTTT. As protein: CASSGTGGDTQYF.

CDR3 residues: CASSSHPEGGETQYF. CDR3 bases: TGTGCCAGCAGTTCTCACCCCGAGGGGGGGGAGACCCAGTACTTC. The V gene is TRBV6-2 or TRBV6-3, the J gene TRBJ2-5; perhaps TRBD2 as D (7 bases). Trimming removed 4 bases at V and 5 bases at J, with 17 bases between. Germline CDR1 reads MNHEY; CDR2 reads SVGEGT. The CDR3 runs 15 residues.

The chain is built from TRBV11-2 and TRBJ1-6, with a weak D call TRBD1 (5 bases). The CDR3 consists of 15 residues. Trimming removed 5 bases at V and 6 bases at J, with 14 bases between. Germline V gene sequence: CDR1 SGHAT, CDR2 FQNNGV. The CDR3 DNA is TGTGCCAGCAGCCCCAGGTCGGGGGGTAATTCACCCCTCCACTTT. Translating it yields CASSPRSGGNSPLHF.

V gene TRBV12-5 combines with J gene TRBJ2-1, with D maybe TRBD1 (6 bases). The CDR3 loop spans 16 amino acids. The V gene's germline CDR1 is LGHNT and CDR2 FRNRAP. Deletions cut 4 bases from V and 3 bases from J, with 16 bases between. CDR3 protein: CASGSSTGLHYNEQFF. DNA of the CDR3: TGTGCTAGTGGTTCCTCGACAGGCCTACACTACAATGAGCAGTTCTTC.

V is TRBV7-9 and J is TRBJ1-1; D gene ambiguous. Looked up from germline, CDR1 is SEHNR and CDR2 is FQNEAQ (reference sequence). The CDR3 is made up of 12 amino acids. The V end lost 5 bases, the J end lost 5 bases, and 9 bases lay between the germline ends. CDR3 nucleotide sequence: TGTGCCAGCAGCAACTCGGGGACTGAAGCTTTCTTT. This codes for CASSNSGTEAFF.

CDR3 nucleotide sequence: TGTGCCAGCAGCTTCGTGACAGATACGCAGTATTTT. Residues: CASSFVTDTQYF. This chain joins TRBV7-2 and TRBJ2-3; D unresolved. This CDR3 contains 12 residues. CDR1 and CDR2 from the germline V gene are SGHTA and FQGNSA. V lost 3 bases, J lost 3 bases, and 4 bases lay in between.

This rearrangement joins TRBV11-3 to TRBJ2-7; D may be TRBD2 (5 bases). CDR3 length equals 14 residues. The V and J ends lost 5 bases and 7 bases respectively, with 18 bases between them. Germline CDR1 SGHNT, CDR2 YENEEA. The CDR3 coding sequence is TGTGCCAGCAGCGGCACTAGAGGGCATCAAGAGCAGTACTTC. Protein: CASSGTRGHQEQYF.

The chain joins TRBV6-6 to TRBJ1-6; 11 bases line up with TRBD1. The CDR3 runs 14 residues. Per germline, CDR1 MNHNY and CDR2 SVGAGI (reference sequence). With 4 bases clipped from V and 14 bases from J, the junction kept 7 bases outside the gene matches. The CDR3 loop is CASSLGQGATSLHF. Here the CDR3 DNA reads TGTGCCAGCAGTTTAGGACAGGGGGCTACCTCCCTCCACTTT.

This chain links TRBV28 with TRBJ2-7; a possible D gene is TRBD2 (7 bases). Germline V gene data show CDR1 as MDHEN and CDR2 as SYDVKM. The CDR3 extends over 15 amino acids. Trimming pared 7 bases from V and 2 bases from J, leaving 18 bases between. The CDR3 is CASTLRGLSPYEQYF. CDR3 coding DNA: TGTGCCAGCACCCTGCGGGGGCTCTCCCCCTACGAGCAGTACTTC.

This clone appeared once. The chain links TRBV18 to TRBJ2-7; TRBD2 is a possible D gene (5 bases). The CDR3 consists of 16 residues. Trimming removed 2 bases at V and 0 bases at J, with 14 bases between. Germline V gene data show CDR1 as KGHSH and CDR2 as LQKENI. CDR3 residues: CASSPTNGINSYEQYF. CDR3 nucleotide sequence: TGTGCCAGCTCACCAACAAACGGGATAAACTCCTACGAGCAGTACTTC.

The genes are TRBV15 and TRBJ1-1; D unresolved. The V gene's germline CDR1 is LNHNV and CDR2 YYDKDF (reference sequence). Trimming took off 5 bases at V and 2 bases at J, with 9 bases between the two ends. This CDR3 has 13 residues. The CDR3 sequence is CATSRVLNTEAFF. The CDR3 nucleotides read TGTGCCACCAGCCGAGTCCTTAACACTGAAGCTTTCTTT.

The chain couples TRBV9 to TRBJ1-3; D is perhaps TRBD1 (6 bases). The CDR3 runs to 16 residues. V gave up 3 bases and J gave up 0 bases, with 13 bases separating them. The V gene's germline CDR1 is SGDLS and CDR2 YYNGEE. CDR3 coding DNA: TGTGCCAGCAGCGCCGGGACATTTAGCTCTGGAAACACCATATATTTT. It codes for CASSAGTFSSGNTIYF.

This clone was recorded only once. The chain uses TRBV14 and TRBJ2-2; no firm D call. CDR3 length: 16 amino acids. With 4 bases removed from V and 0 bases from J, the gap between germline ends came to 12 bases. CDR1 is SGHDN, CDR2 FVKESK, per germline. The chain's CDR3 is CASSPLGLSNTGELFF. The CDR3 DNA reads TGTGCCAGCAGCCCCCTGGGCCTTTCGAACACCGGGGAGCTGTTTTTT. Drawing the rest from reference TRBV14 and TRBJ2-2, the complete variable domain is EAGVTQFPSHSVIEKGQTVTLRCDPISGHDNLYWYRRVMGKEIKFLLHFVKESKQDESGMPNNRFLAERTGGTYSTLKVQPAELEDSGVYFCASSPLGLSNTGELFFGEGSRLTVL.

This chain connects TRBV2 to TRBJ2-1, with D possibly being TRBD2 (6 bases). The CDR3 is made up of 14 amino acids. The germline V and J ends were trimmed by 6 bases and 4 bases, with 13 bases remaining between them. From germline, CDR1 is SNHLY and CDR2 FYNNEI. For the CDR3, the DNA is TGTGCCAGCAGATACGCGGAGGGGTACAATGAGCAGTTCTTC. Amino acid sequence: CASRYAEGYNEQFF.

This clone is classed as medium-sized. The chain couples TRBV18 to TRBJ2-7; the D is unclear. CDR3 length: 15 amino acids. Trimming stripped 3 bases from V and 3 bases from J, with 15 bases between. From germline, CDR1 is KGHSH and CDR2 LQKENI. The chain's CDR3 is CASSPRPESNYEQYF. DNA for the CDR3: TGTGCCAGCTCACCTAGGCCGGAGTCCAACTACGAGCAGTACTTC.

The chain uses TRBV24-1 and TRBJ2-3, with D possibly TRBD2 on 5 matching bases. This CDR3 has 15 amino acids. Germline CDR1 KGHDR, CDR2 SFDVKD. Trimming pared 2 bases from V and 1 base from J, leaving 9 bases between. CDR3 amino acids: CATSDYGLCTDTQYF. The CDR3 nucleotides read TGTGCCACCAGTGATTACGGACTGTGCACAGATACGCAGTATTTT.

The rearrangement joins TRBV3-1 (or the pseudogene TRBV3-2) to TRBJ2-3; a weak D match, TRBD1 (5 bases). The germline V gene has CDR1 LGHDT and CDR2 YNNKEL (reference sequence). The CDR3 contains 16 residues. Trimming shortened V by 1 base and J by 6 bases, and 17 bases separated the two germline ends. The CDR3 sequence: CASSQGGLRSLDTQYF. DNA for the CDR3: TGTGCCAGCAGCCAAGGGGGCCTACGAAGTCTGGATACGCAGTATTTT.

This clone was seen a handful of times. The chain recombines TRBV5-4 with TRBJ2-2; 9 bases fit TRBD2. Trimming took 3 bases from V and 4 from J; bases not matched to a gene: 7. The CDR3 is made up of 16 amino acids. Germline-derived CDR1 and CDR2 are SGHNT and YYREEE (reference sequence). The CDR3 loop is CASSSGLAKGTGELFF. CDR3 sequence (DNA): TGTGCCAGCAGCTCCGGACTAGCGAAGGGCACCGGGGAGCTGTTTTTT. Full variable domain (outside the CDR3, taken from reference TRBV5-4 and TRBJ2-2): ETGVTQSPTHLIKTRGQQVTLRCSSQSGHNTVSWYQQALGQGPQFIFQYYREEENGRGNFPPRFSGLQFPNYSSELNVNALELDDSALYLCASSSGLAKGTGELFFGEGSRLTVL.

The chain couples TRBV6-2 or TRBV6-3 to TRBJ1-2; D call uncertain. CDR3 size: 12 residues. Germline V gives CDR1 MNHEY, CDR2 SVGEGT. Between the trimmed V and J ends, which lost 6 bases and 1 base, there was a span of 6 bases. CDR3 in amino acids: CASSTVNYGYTF. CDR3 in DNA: TGTGCCAGCAGCACAGTTAACTATGGCTACACCTTC.

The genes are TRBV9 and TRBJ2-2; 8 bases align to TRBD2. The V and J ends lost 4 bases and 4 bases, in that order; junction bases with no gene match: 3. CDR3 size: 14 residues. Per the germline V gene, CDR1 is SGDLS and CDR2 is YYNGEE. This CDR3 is CASSYGTSTGELFF. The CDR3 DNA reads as TGTGCCAGCAGCTACGGGACTAGCACCGGGGAGCTGTTTTTT.

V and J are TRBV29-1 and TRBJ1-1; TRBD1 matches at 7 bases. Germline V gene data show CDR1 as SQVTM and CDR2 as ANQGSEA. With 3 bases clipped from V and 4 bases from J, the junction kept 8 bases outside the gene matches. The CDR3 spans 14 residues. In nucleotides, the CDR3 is TGCAGCGTTGACTCCGGGACAGAGGGCACTGAAGCTTTCTTT. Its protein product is CSVDSGTEGTEAFF.

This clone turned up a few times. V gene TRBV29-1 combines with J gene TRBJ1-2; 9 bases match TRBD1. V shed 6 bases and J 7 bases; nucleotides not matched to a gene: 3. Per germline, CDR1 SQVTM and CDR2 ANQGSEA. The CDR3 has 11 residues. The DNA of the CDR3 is TGCAGCGTCCGGACAGGGGTTGGCTACACCTTC. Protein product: CSVRTGVGYTF.

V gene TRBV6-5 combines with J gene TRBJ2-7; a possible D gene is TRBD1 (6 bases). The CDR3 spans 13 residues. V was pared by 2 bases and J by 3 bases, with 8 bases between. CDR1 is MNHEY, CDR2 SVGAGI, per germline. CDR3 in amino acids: CASSYTGIYEQYF. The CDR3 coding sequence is TGTGCCAGCAGTTACACAGGGATCTACGAGCAGTACTTC.

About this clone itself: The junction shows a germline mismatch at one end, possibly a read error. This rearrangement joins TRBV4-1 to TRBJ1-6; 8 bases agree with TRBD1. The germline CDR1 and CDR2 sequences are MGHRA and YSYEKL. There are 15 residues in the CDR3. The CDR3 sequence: CASSSGQDYDSPLHF. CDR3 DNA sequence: TGCGCCAGCAGCTCGGGACAGGACTATGATTCACCCCTCCACTTT.